This T cell receptor (beta chain) originates from a study of shared clonotypes between healthy human individuals (dated by TCRdb to about 2020). Turning to the overall study: The cohort included three men and a couple of women between 18 and 49 years of age. For each donor, CD4 naive and CD4 memory were each given three plates, CD8 naive was given two plates, and CD8 memory was given one plate. To estimate repertoire size and how much clonotype sharing occurs between individuals, the study deeply sequenced the blood TCR repertoires of roughly 5 healthy adults. Different laboratories and diverse techniques were used to prepare libraries and sequence TCR repertoires, to increase sequencing depth and limit assay-specific biases. Leukapheresis yielded between about 0.85 and 10 billion PBMCs per donor.

Study-level results and caveats: Estimated clonotype richness was generally larger for naive than for memory subsets. Even with the large sequencing depth, rarefaction of the sorted-subset datasets indicated that sequencing was incomplete. Based on pairwise subsampling, the degree of clonotype sharing among donors was expected to be affected by sequencing depth. When a few donors were compared, the shared fraction of clonotypes was roughly 4.8% for naive CD4, roughly 3.3% for naive CD8, 2.3% for memory CD4, and around 0.37% for memory CD8. Sampling was limited to blood, and TCR repertoires in tissue likely differ from TCR repertoires in blood. Compared with non-shared clonotypes, clonotypes shared by all four sorted-subset donors had higher generation probabilities. Because the study included only a small number of donors, the genetic and exposure-history diversity represented was limited.

TCR CDR3 regions were amplified from genomic DNA by multiplex PCR using the deep immunoSEQ assay. Extracted genomic DNA from each cell subset was distributed evenly across all wells of several immunoSEQ 96-well plates, and each plate was treated as a replicate. For sorted subsets, each replicate PCR was loaded with 150 to 250 ng genomic DNA, equivalent to about 30,000 T cell genomes. Purified libraries were quantified with a Qubit 3.0 fluorometer, sized on a Bioanalyzer 2100, and re-quantified with the KAPA Library Quantification kit. Every immunoSEQ 96-well plate was sequenced on a separate single-read 150-cycle Illumina NextSeq 550 flow cell. Per the source publication's procedure: Because the immunoSEQ output included only junctional sequences and no quality scores, the filtering could not be the same as the filtering used for full-length reads. Sequences were annotated with PyIR, a Python wrapper for IgBLAST v1.9, and V/J genes and CDR3 were assigned using IMGT germline references. Reads with weak V/J assignments (E-value above 1e-6), missing CDR3, stop codons, out-of-frame junctions, or ambiguous translated residues were removed. V3J clonotypes were defined as sequences sharing the same inferred V gene, J gene, and CDR3 amino acid sequence. Percentage overlap between repertoires was computed as shared unique clonotypes divided by the size of the smaller repertoire. Three approaches were used to assess repertoire richness: RTK rarefaction, the Chao1 estimator, and Recon v2.1 estimates of unobserved clonotypes. Generation probabilities were computed with OLGA for all TCRbeta clonotypes obtained by the gDNA method from several donors. The clones in this table, taken by TCRdb from immuneACCESS, are in-frame only. Not every clone is retained; where verified, under half of the shortfall comes from an unresolved V gene, and the cause of the rest is unknown. V, J and clone size derive from that table, while D and trimming were established from the DNA sequence. Within this sample are over 700,000 clones, with just under 75% of them counted one time only. The biggest ten clones account for under 2% of the sample.

CDR1 LNHDA and CDR2 SQIVND were looked up in the germline V gene (reference sequence). There are 15 amino acids in the CDR3, from cysteine to phenylalanine inclusive. CDR3 DNA only is kept here, 45 bases in frame from base 1. Cut back by 2 bases and 2 bases, the V and J ends lie 12 bases apart. Donors were healthy HIV-negative adults with no recently reported acute infections or vaccinations. Every donor was a Caucasian adult residing in Nashville, Tennessee, USA. CD4+ T cells were enriched through magnetic negative selection, after which naive cells were positively selected on CD45RA and the remaining negative fraction served as the memory subset. After blood collection by leukapheresis, PBMCs were isolated using Ficoll-Histopaque density gradient centrifugation and then cryopreserved in the vapor phase of liquid nitrogen. Purity and quantity of every magnetically sorted T cell population were checked by analytical flow cytometry. Genomic DNA was isolated from each sorted fraction and quantified by UV absorbance on a Nanodrop 2000c.

There are a few counts of this clone. Its antigen has not been determined. No clone much larger than this one lies a single base away; base qualities are absent. Sequences were obtained from memory CD4+ T cells sorted from blood. This sample's cell subset or site label indicates: CD45RA-negative fraction. This sequence originates from a woman aged 30 to 39 in good health. The chain employs TRBV19 and TRBJ1-1; TRBD1 is perhaps the D gene, given 5 matching bases. This receptor carries the CDR3 CASSINQGYNTEAFF. DNA sequence: TGTGCCAGTAGTATAAATCAGGGATATAACACTGAAGCTTTCTTT.